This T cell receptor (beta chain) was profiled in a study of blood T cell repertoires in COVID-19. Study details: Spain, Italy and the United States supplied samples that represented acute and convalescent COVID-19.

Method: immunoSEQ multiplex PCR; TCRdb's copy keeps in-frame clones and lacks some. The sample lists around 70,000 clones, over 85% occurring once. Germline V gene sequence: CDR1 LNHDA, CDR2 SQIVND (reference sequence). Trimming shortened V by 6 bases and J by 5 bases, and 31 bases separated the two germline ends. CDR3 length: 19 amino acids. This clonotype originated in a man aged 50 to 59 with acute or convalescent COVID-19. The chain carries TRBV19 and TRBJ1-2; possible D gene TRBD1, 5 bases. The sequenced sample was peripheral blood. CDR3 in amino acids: CASSPWTHIKILPLYGYTF. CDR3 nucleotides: TGTGCCAGTAGCCCATGGACACATATCAAGATCCTTCCCCTATATGGCTACACCTTC.